Below are 25 T cell receptor beta chains sequenced from a single sample in a study of blood T cells in healthy people across ages. Sample-barcoded 5' priming and a J-beta primer mix drove a second PCR of roughly 7 to 11 cycles. TCRdb re-analysed the 5' RACE reads in MiXCR, keeping a single row per CDR3 protein. The sample has approximately 800,000 distinct CDR3 sequences, 46% seen once; the top ten hold around a sixth. The material sequenced was blood. Every receptor here comes from an elderly man in good health.

Worth noting for this clonotype: A single base separates this from a much larger clone, so it may be a read error. This sequence joins TRBV7-2 and TRBJ2-2; possibly TRBD2 for D (5 bases). This CDR3 is 13 amino acids long. Germline CDR1 SGHTA, CDR2 FQGNSA. The CDR3 sequence is CASNLAKAGELFF. CDR3 DNA: TGTGCCAGCAACTTAGCGAAGGCCGGGGAGCTGTTTTTT.

V gene TRBV7-9 combines with J gene TRBJ2-1; no reliable D call. Germline V lookup: CDR1 SEHNR, CDR2 FQNEAQ (reference sequence). V dropped 5 bases and J dropped 9 bases, with 20 bases sitting between them. The CDR3 is 15 amino acids. CDR3 sequence reads: CASSPGQLPTREQFF. In nucleotides, the CDR3 is TGTGCCAGCAGCCCTGGTCAGCTTCCCACGCGTGAGCAGTTCTTC. The whole variable domain, filled in from reference TRBV7-9 and TRBJ2-1, reads DTGVSQNPRHKITKRGQNVTFRCDPISEHNRLYWYRQTLGQGPEFLTYFQNEAQLEKSRLLSDRFSAERPKGSFSTLEIQRTEQGDSAMYLCASSPGQLPTREQFFGPGTRLTVL.

The table lists this clonotype with a few counts. The V gene is TRBV7-2, the J gene TRBJ2-5; TRBD2 agrees at 8 bases. Trimming removed 9 bases from V and 11 bases from J; junction bases left unmatched: 29. Germline V gene lookup returns CDR1 SGHTA and CDR2 FQGNSA. The CDR3 consists of 18 residues. CDR3 nucleotide sequence: TGTGCCAGTAGCCCCCGAGGGGGGTTCAGCGGGAGTTCGGGGGAGCAGTACTTC. Amino acid sequence: CASSPRGGFSGSSGEQYF.

This sequence joins TRBV13 and TRBJ2-1, with TRBD2 identical over 7 bases. This CDR3 spans 19 amino acids. V was clipped by 5 bases and J by 0 bases; unmatched bases: 16. Germline-derived CDR1 and CDR2 are PRHDT and FYEKMQ (reference sequence). The CDR3 spells CASSLSGPGGPSSYNEQFF. The CDR3 DNA is TGTGCCAGCAGCCTTAGCGGTCCGGGGGGTCCTAGCTCCTACAATGAGCAGTTCTTC.

The chain is built from TRBV10-3 and TRBJ2-1, with 9 positions matching TRBD1. Trimming cost V 10 bases and J 7 bases; bases outside gene matches: 8. The CDR3 spans 13 residues. In germline, CDR1 is ENHRY, CDR2 SYGVKD. The CDR3, as DNA: TGTGCCACCGGGACAGGGCAGCTGAATGAGCAGTTCTTC. It translates to CATGTGQLNEQFF.

The chain couples TRBV20-1 to TRBJ2-5; 7 nucleotides align to TRBD1. V lost 5 bases to trimming and J lost 2 bases; unmatched junction nucleotides: 5. Germline V gives CDR1 DFQATT, CDR2 SNEGSKA (reference sequence). CDR3 length: 13 amino acids. DNA for the CDR3: TGCAGTGCTGGCCGACAGGGTCAAGAGACCCAGTACTTC. It codes for CSAGRQGQETQYF.

This clonotype has a handful of counts. The rearrangement joins TRBV6-5 to TRBJ2-7; D possibly corresponds to TRBD2 (6 bases). Trimming took 8 bases from V and 6 from J, leaving 17 bases between them. The CDR3 loop spans 13 amino acids. CDR1 and CDR2 (germline): MNHEY, SVGAGI. This chain's CDR3 is CASSEGVGSEQYF. The DNA for the CDR3 is TGTGCCAGCTCGGAGGGTGTAGGGAGCGAGCAGTACTTC.

The rearrangement uses TRBV21-1 and TRBJ2-3; TRBD2 is the table's D call and was not checked against the DNA. TRBV21-1 is shown as a pseudogene. The CDR3 is made up of 18 amino acids. CDR3 region: CASSSHGTSGPSGDTQYF. The CDR3 coding sequence is TGTGCCAGCAGCAGCCACGGGACTAGCGGCCCCTCGGGAGATACGCAGTATTTT.

About this clonotype: At one end the junction does not follow the germline gene, possibly because of a read error. The chain employs TRBV7-2 and TRBJ2-5; TRBD1 aligns across 9 bases. The CDR3 totals 17 residues. Germline loops: CDR1 SGHTA, CDR2 FQGNSA. DNA for the CDR3: TGTCCCAGCAGCTTATTACCGGGACAGGGCCCTTCCAATGAGCAGTACTTC. It encodes CPSSLLPGQGPSNEQYF.

This clonotype was counted a few times. The V and J genes are TRBV12-3 or TRBV12-4 and TRBJ2-1; 10 nucleotides align to TRBD2. This CDR3 comprises 15 residues. V gave up 7 bases and J gave up 5 bases; unmatched junction bases: 8. The CDR3 bases are TGTGCCAGCACCCTGACTAGCGGGCCCAACAATGAGCAGTTCTTC. This sequence encodes CASTLTSGPNNEQFF.

This sequence joins TRBV4-3 and TRBJ2-1; the D gene is possibly TRBD1 (6 bases). This CDR3 region has 14 residues. Germline assignment: CDR1 LGHNA and CDR2 YSLEER. V lost 0 bases and J lost 12, with 15 bases in between. CDR3 loop: CASSQETRVQGQFF. The CDR3, as DNA: TGCGCCAGCAGCCAAGAAACCAGGGTACAGGGGCAGTTCTTC.

The chain joins TRBV24-1 to TRBJ2-3, with D hard to call. V lost 7 bases, J lost 2 bases, and 9 bases lay in between. The CDR3 length is 13 residues. The V gene's germline CDR1 is KGHDR and CDR2 SFDVKD. For the CDR3, the DNA is TGTGCCACCAGACCTCCCTACACAGATACGCAGTATTTT. It translates to CATRPPYTDTQYF.

The V call is TRBV4-3, the J call TRBJ2-1, with D possibly TRBD2 on 6 matching bases. The end of the DNA fits TRBJ2-7 better, so the J call may be wrong. Germline loops: CDR1 LGHNA, CDR2 YSLEER. The length of the CDR3 is 15 residues. CDR3 nucleotides: TGCGCCAGCAGCCTTGCTAGCGTATCCTACAATGAGCAGTACTTC. This encodes CASSLASVSYNEQYF.

The chain employs TRBV4-2 and TRBJ2-4; 9 bases match TRBD2. Germline V gene lookup returns CDR1 LGHNA and CDR2 YNFKEQ. This CDR3 is built from 19 residues. The V segment lost 4 bases and the J segment 3 bases; nucleotides outside the gene matches: 16. The CDR3 loop reads CASSPYSGSSGGGKNIQYF. The CDR3 DNA reads TGTGCCAGCAGCCCCTATAGCGGGAGTAGCGGTGGGGGCAAAAACATTCAGTACTTC.

V is TRBV21-1 and J is TRBJ2-4; no check of the table's D call, TRBD2, against the DNA was made. The DNA end is a closer match to TRBJ2-7, so the J assignment may be wrong. TRBV21-1 is given as a pseudogene. CDR3 length: 16 residues. CDR3 nucleotide sequence: TGTGCCAGCAGCCCGGGGGTAGCGGGAGTTACCTACGAGCAGTACTTC. Its translation is CASSPGVAGVTYEQYF.

This CDR3 is CASSLGPSEEQYF. DNA of the CDR3: TGCGCCAGCAGCCTCGGGCCTTCGGAGGAGCAGTACTTC. The genes are TRBV4-1 and TRBJ2-5, with D possibly matching TRBD2 (5 bases). Deletions cut 4 bases from V and 11 bases from J, with 17 bases between. The CDR3 totals 13 residues. Germline CDR1 reads MGHRA; CDR2 reads YSYEKL.

The chain carries TRBV7-2 and TRBJ2-1, with D tentatively TRBD2 (5 bases). The J call may not be correct, given that the DNA end is closer to TRBJ2-7. Germline values: CDR1 SGHTA, CDR2 FQGNSA. The CDR3 consists of 14 residues. Written as DNA, the CDR3 is TGTGCCAGCAGCTTAGCGAGGGCGGCAAATGAGCAGTACTTC. It yields the protein CASSLARAANEQYF.

The sample holds a few counts of this clonotype. V is TRBV5-1 and J is TRBJ2-5; D gene ambiguous. V was trimmed by 0 bases and J by 5 bases, leaving 11 bases between them. CDR1 is SGHRS and CDR2 is YFSETQ in the germline V gene. This CDR3 spans 14 amino acids. Here the CDR3 DNA reads TGCGCCAGCAGCTTGGATCCTAGTAGTGAGACCCAGTACTTC. Protein: CASSLDPSSETQYF. The whole variable domain, remainder taken from reference TRBV5-1 and TRBJ2-5, is KAGVTQTPRYLIKTRGQQVTLSCSPISGHRSVSWYQQTPGQGLQFLFEYFSETQRNKGNFPGRFSGRQFSNSRSEMNVSTLELGDSALYLCASSLDPSSETQYFGPGTRLLVL.

This clonotype is categorized as medium-sized. Relative to the germline gene, one junction end is altered; a read error may explain this. The V gene is TRBV5-1, the J gene TRBJ2-7, with 11 bases aligning to TRBD1. This CDR3 contains 14 residues. CDR1 and CDR2 from the germline V gene are SGHRS and YFSETQ. CDR3 in DNA: TGTGCCAGCAGCTTAGGACAGGGGGCTTACGAGCAGTACTTC. Its protein is CASSLGQGAYEQYF.

The J gene is TRBJ2-5, the V gene TRBV20-1; D might be TRBD2 (5 bases). The ends were cut back, 2 bases at V and 3 bases at J, with 10 bases in the middle. This CDR3 has 13 residues. The germline gives CDR1 DFQATT, CDR2 SNEGSKA (reference sequence). The CDR3 coding sequence is TGCAGTGCTAGAAGTGACGGGAAAGAGACCCAGTACTTC. Translation gives CSARSDGKETQYF.

The sample holds a few counts of this clonotype. CDR3 nucleotides: TGTGCCAGCAGCTTAGCGGGAGGGCTGGGATACGAGCAGTACTTC. Translation: CASSLAGGLGYEQYF. This chain connects TRBV7-3 to TRBJ2-4, with 9 nucleotides matching TRBD2. The J call is doubtful: the DNA matches TRBJ2-7 better. The CDR3 runs to 15 residues. Germline values: CDR1 SGHTA, CDR2 FQGTGA.

This clonotype was detected a few times. The gene calls are TRBV4-3 and TRBJ2-4; D is tentatively TRBD1 or TRBD2 (5 bases each). Between the trimmed V and J ends, which lost 1 base and 0 bases, there was a span of 10 bases. The CDR3 sequence is 16 residues long. Germline loops: CDR1 LGHNA, CDR2 YSLEER. CDR3: CASSQGGGLAKNIQYF. The CDR3 bases are TGCGCCAGCAGCCAAGGTGGGGGATTAGCCAAAAACATTCAGTACTTC.

The rearrangement joins TRBV4-3 to TRBJ1-4; no clear D. This CDR3 has 14 residues. Deletions cut 3 bases from V and 0 bases from J, with 5 bases between. Germline V gives CDR1 LGHNA, CDR2 YSLEER. The CDR3 DNA reads as TGCGCCAGCAGCCAGACATCAACTAATGAAAAACTGTTTTTT. Protein: CASSQTSTNEKLFF.

As to this clonotype: A read error is possible here, since a much larger clone lies one base away. The CDR3 nucleotides read TGTGCCAGCAGCATCACACACGGGGCCTCCAGAACAAGCAACAATGAGCAGTTCTTC. Protein: CASSITHGASRTSNNEQFF. V is TRBV7-9 and J is TRBJ2-1; D could derive from TRBD1 or TRBD2 (5 bases each). The V gene lost 5 bases and the J gene lost 5 bases, with 28 bases spanning the gap. This CDR3 region has 19 residues. Germline CDR1 SEHNR, CDR2 FQNEAQ (reference sequence). The full variable domain, its missing parts supplied by reference TRBV7-9 and TRBJ2-1, is DTGVSQNPRHKITKRGQNVTFRCDPISEHNRLYWYRQTLGQGPEFLTYFQNEAQLEKSRLLSDRFSAERPKGSFSTLEIQRTEQGDSAMYLCASSITHGASRTSNNEQFFGPGTRLTVL.

About this clonotype itself: A much bigger clone sits one base away, suggesting this may be a read error. The chain couples TRBV12-3 or TRBV12-4 to TRBJ2-5, with D possibly TRBD1 on 6 matching bases. V dropped 3 bases and J dropped 11 bases, with 22 bases sitting between them. The CDR3 has 15 residues. The CDR3 is CASSFADRSYNEQYF. The CDR3 region has the DNA TGTGCCAGCAGTTTCGCAGACAGGTCCTACAATGAGCAGTACTTC.